This is a list of T cell receptor beta chains from one sample in a study of blood T cell repertoires in COVID-19. Only in-frame clones appear in the TCRdb table, and some are missing; sequencing was by immunoSEQ multiplex PCR. The data hold 200,000 to 250,000 clones, with 87% observed a single time. The sample consisted of PBMCs or T cells enriched from blood (not recorded which). Source of these receptors: a man between 18 and 29 years old with acute COVID-19. The CDR3 runs from the conserved cysteine through the conserved F or W. The D gene is left open where the match is weak. The listing skips clone size in some rows; elsewhere it reads once, few, many or a size class.

j_call clone_size v_call d_call cdr3_nt cdr3_aa
TRBJ2-7 . TRBV7-2 . TGTGCCAGTAGAGGGCGGAGGGGAAGCTCCTACGAGCAGTACTTC CASRGRRGSSYEQYF
TRBJ2-1 few TRBV11-3 TRBD2 TGTGCCAGCAGCCCGACTTTAGCGGGGTCCTACAATGAGCAGTTCTTC CASSPTLAGSYNEQFF
TRBJ2-7 . TRBV7-2 . TGTGCCAGCACCCTGGAGGGCAGGTCGACGATCTACGAGCAGTACTTC CASTLEGRSTIYEQYF
TRBJ2-6 . TRBV2 . TGTGCCAGCAAGGGGTTCAACGTCCTGACTTTC CASKGFNVLTF
TRBJ2-2 . TRBV9 TRBD2 TGTGCCAGCGGGACTACGAACACCGGGGAGCTGTTTTTT CASGTTNTGELFF
TRBJ2-3 . TRBV13 . TGTGCCAGCAGTCGCCGGGGGATCGCCGACCTCGCGCAGTATTTT CASSRRGIADLAQYF
TRBJ2-1 . TRBV5-4 . TGTGCCAGCAGCTACCCCGGCACAGGGTACAATGAGCAGTTCTTC CASSYPGTGYNEQFF
TRBJ2-2 . TRBV24-1 TRBD2 TGTGCCACCAGTGATGGACTAGCGTTAACCGGGGAGCTGTTTTTT CATSDGLALTGELFF
TRBJ2-3 . TRBV15 TRBD2 TGTGCCACCAGCAGGGGGGCGAGCGGGAGTGGGTGGGATACGCAGTATTTT CATSRGASGSGWDTQYF
TRBJ2-3 once TRBV5-1 TRBD2 TGCGCCAGCAGACGGGCTGGACTAGCGGGTTTGGAGAACACAGATACGCAGTATTTT CASRRAGLAGLENTDTQYF
TRBJ1-5 once TRBV4-1 TRBD1 TGCGCCAGCAGCCAAGACGCATCCGGGACAGCTTCCTTAAATCAGCCCCAGCATTTT CASSQDASGTASLNQPQHF
TRBJ2-1 . TRBV6-2/TRBV6-3 . TGTGCCAGCAGTTACTCGAGACTTTCACACAATGAGCAGTTCTTC CASSYSRLSHNEQFF
TRBJ1-2 . TRBV28 . TGTGCCAGCACTGACACCCGAGTACACTATGGCTACACCTTC CASTDTRVHYGYTF
TRBJ1-1 . TRBV30 . TGTGCCTGGAGCGGGGTTTTCACTGAAGCTTTCTTT CAWSGVFTEAFF
TRBJ1-5 few TRBV25-1 TRBD1 TGTGCCAGCAGTTCGGGGGACAGGCTAAATCAGCCCCAGCATTTT CASSSGDRLNQPQHF
TRBJ1-2 . TRBV27 . TGTGCCAGCAGTTTAAGGGGGAGGGGTACAGGAGGCTACACCTTC CASSLRGRGTGGYTF
TRBJ2-5 . TRBV18 . TGTGCCAGCTCACCAAACCCAAAAGGGCCTAGCGCTCGAGAGACCCAGTACTTC CASSPNPKGPSARETQYF
TRBJ1-2 few TRBV7-9 TRBD1 TGTGCCAGCAGCTCCGGGACAGGGGTCGGCTACACCTTC CASSSGTGVGYTF
TRBJ1-2 . TRBV5-8 TRBD1 TGTGCCAGCAGCTCCGAGGGGGCAGGGTATGGCTACACCTTC CASSSEGAGYGYTF
TRBJ2-7 . TRBV9 TRBD2 TGTGCCAGCAGCCCGGGACTAGCGGCCGAGCAGTACTTC CASSPGLAAEQYF
TRBJ2-2 . TRBV3-1/TRBV3-2 TRBD2 TGTGCCAGCAGCCAAGTTGCGGCGGGAGGGACGAACACCGGGGAGCTGTTTTTT CASSQVAAGGTNTGELFF
TRBJ1-4 . TRBV30 TRBD1 TGTGCCTGGAGCCTCGGGACAGGGCTTGAAAAACTGTTTTTT CAWSLGTGLEKLFF
TRBJ2-5 . TRBV29-1 . TGCAGCGTTCGCGTCCTTCAAGAGACCCAGTACTTC CSVRVLQETQYF
TRBJ1-2 . TRBV5-1 . TGCGCCAGCAGCTTGGGGGCCGAGCCTAACTATGGCTACACCTTC CASSLGAEPNYGYTF
TRBJ1-1 . TRBV7-9 . TGTGCCAGCAGCTCCCTCCGACGGGTCAGTAACACTGAAGCTTTCTTT CASSSLRRVSNTEAFF
TRBJ1-5 . TRBV6-2/TRBV6-3 . TGTGCCAGCAGTAGGGACTTTAGCAATCAGCCCCAGCATTTT CASSRDFSNQPQHF
TRBJ2-7 . TRBV3-1/TRBV3-2 . TGTGCCAGCAGCCCGCGCTGGAGGGCCGAGCAGTACTTC CASSPRWRAEQYF
TRBJ2-6 . TRBV19 . TGTGCCAGTAGTTACCCCCCGGGTCGGCGATCTGGGGCCAACGTCCTGACTTTC CASSYPPGRRSGANVLTF
TRBJ1-2 . TRBV6-5 TRBD1 TGTGCCAGCAGAAATCGGGGGACAGCCTATGGCTACACCTTC CASRNRGTAYGYTF
TRBJ1-1 few TRBV28 TRBD1 TGTGCCAGCAGTTTAGGACAGGGGACAACTGAAGCTTTCTTT CASSLGQGTTEAFF
TRBJ2-2 . TRBV24-1 . TGTGCCACCAGTGACCCCAGCGGTTACACCGGGGAGCTGTTTTTT CATSDPSGYTGELFF
TRBJ1-6 few TRBV14 . TGTGCCAGCAGCCAAGGAATTGGGGGGTTCGTCGATTCACCCCTCCACTTT CASSQGIGGFVDSPLHF
TRBJ1-5 . TRBV5-1 TRBD1 TGCGCCAGCAGCGGCCTGGGACAGGAGATTTATAGGGGGGTCGGAAATCAGCCCCAGCATTTT CASSGLGQEIYRGVGNQPQHF
TRBJ1-2 . TRBV7-2 TRBD1 TGTGCCAGCAGCCAGCGGGCAGGGGGCGATGGCTACACCTTC CASSQRAGGDGYTF
TRBJ1-2 . TRBV27 TRBD1 TGTGCCAGCAGTTTCGGGACAGGGGTCTATGGCTACACCTTC CASSFGTGVYGYTF
TRBJ2-1 . TRBV5-1 TRBD2 TGCGCCAGCAGCTGGAGCCCAGCGGGAGAATACAATGAGCAGTTCTTC CASSWSPAGEYNEQFF
TRBJ1-1 . TRBV19 . TGTGCCAGTAGTACCAGAAGCGGAGGGAAGAACACTGAAGCTTTCTTT CASSTRSGGKNTEAFF